This T cell receptor beta chain was captured by sequencing in a study of blood T cell repertoires in COVID-19. Study details: Acute and convalescent COVID-19 samples came from the United States, Italy and Spain. PBMCs, B-cell-depleted T cells, or T cells provided the cDNA or gDNA that made up the material.

Germline V gene sequence: CDR1 LNHDA, CDR2 SQIVND (reference sequence). Trimming removed 8 bases from V and 3 bases from J; junction bases left unmatched: 14. The CDR3 runs 16 residues. One Seattle source followed patients from active infection through their disease course. Original handling: Estimation of nucleated cell counts relied on the amplification of reference gene primers. Sequencing used immunoSEQ multiplex PCR; TCRdb keeps in-frame clones, though not all of them. V, J and clone size are taken as reported in that table, and D and trimming were inferred from the DNA itself. The data show 450,000 or so clones, around nine tenths seen once.

This sequence was found in a man aged 18 to 30 with COVID-19, enrolled during active disease. V gene TRBV19 combines with J gene TRBJ1-1, with 8 bases matching TRBD1. The sample was peripheral blood. CDR3 protein: CASGTIPTGADTEAFF. CDR3 bases: TGTGCCAGTGGAACCATCCCGACAGGGGCTGACACTGAAGCTTTCTTT.